The next 8 T cell receptor beta chains were all read from a single sample in a study of vaccination effects on CD4 cells after COVID-19. The data were produced by immunoSEQ multiplex PCR, yet TCRdb's version contains in-frame clones alone and is incomplete. The table shows under 20,000 clones, with approximately 81% occurring only once. Using viral peptide pools, the ViraFEST assay grew out antigen-specific CD4+ T cells prior to sequencing. Isolation of CD4+ T cells took place after 10 days of culture. A positive SARS-CoV-2 PCR test fell between March and December 2020. No antigen has been identified for these receptors. The input for sequencing was CD4+ T cells from PBMCs cultured with SARS-CoV-2 spike peptides, taken before COVID-19 vaccination. The receptors derive from a human donor who had a prior SARS-CoV-2 infection.

The rearrangement links TRBV2 to TRBJ2-5; the D gene is possibly TRBD2 (5 bases). Germline values: CDR1 SNHLY, CDR2 FYNNEI. This CDR3 region has 13 residues. Trimming pared 4 bases from V and 4 bases from J, leaving 10 bases between. The CDR3 DNA is TGTGCCAGCAGTGTGTATCGGGGAGAGACCCAGTACTTC. The encoded protein is CASSVYRGETQYF. The full variable domain, with the rest looked up from reference TRBV2 and TRBJ2-5, is EPEVTQTPSHQVTQMGQEVILRCVPISNHLYFYWYRQILGQKVEFLVSFYNNEISEKSEIFDDQFSVERPDGSNFTLKIRSTKLEDSAMYFCASSVYRGETQYFGPGTRLLVL.

The CDR3 here is CASRGTGRVAGASYNEQFF. CDR3 sequence (DNA): TGTGCCAGCAGGGGTACAGGAAGGGTTGCGGGAGCTTCCTACAATGAGCAGTTCTTC. This sequence joins TRBV2 and TRBJ2-1; TRBD2 agrees at 7 bases. The trim removed 6 bases at V and 1 base at J, leaving 18 bases unmatched. This CDR3 is 19 amino acids long. Germline V lookup: CDR1 SNHLY, CDR2 FYNNEI.

This clone was observed a handful of times. The chain uses TRBV9 and TRBJ1-1; D gene uncertain. Trimming removed 1 base from V and 5 bases from J, with 12 bases in between. The germline gives CDR1 SGDLS, CDR2 YYNGEE. This CDR3 has 14 amino acids. CDR3 coding DNA: TGTGCCAGCAGCGTACTAGCCGTCCCGACTGAAGCTTTCTTT. Amino acids: CASSVLAVPTEAFF.

This clone was seen a few times. J is TRBJ1-1 and V is TRBV7-3, with 8 bases that match TRBD1. CDR1 SGHTA and CDR2 FQGTGA come from the germline V gene. V trimming: 2 bases; J trimming: 1 base; junction bases outside the gene matches: 3. This CDR3 region has 15 residues. DNA for the CDR3: TGTGCCAGCAGCTTACTAGGACAGGGGAACACTGAAGCTTTCTTT. This sequence encodes CASSLLGQGNTEAFF.

This clone was found a few times. The chain is built from TRBV5-1 and TRBJ2-2; D is possibly TRBD2 (6 bases). CDR1 and CDR2 from the germline V gene are SGHRS and YFSETQ. V was shortened by 3 bases and J by 0 bases, with 9 bases between the two germline ends. The CDR3 runs 15 residues. The DNA for the CDR3 is TGCGCCAGCAGCTGGGCGGGGACGAACACCGGGGAGCTGTTTTTT. Translating it yields CASSWAGTNTGELFF.

This clone was detected only once. V and J are TRBV11-3 and TRBJ2-4; unclear D gene. The CDR3 sequence is 13 residues long. With 6 bases removed from V and 1 base from J, the gap between germline ends came to 7 bases. Germline V gene sequence: CDR1 SGHNT, CDR2 YENEEA. CDR3 residues: CASRGYAKNIQYF. CDR3 DNA: TGTGCCAGCAGGGGTTATGCCAAAAACATTCAGTACTTC.

This chain links TRBV6-5 with TRBJ2-5, with 7 bases lining up with TRBD1. Germline V gives CDR1 MNHEY, CDR2 SVGAGI. Trimming at V came to 5 bases and at J to 4 bases, leaving 7 bases not matched to a gene. The CDR3 loop spans 14 amino acids. The CDR3 coding sequence is TGTGCCAGCAGTCCTACAGGGGTAGGAGAGACCCAGTACTTC. It translates to CASSPTGVGETQYF.

The chain has TRBV5-1 and TRBJ2-3, with D perhaps TRBD1 (6 bases). Germline CDR1 and CDR2: SGHRS and YFSETQ. The V end was cut by 0 bases, the J end by 1 base, with 12 bases between. The CDR3 covers 16 residues. The CDR3 reads CASSLGGTRGTDTQYF. DNA for the CDR3: TGCGCCAGCAGCTTGGGGGGGACACGTGGCACAGATACGCAGTATTTT.